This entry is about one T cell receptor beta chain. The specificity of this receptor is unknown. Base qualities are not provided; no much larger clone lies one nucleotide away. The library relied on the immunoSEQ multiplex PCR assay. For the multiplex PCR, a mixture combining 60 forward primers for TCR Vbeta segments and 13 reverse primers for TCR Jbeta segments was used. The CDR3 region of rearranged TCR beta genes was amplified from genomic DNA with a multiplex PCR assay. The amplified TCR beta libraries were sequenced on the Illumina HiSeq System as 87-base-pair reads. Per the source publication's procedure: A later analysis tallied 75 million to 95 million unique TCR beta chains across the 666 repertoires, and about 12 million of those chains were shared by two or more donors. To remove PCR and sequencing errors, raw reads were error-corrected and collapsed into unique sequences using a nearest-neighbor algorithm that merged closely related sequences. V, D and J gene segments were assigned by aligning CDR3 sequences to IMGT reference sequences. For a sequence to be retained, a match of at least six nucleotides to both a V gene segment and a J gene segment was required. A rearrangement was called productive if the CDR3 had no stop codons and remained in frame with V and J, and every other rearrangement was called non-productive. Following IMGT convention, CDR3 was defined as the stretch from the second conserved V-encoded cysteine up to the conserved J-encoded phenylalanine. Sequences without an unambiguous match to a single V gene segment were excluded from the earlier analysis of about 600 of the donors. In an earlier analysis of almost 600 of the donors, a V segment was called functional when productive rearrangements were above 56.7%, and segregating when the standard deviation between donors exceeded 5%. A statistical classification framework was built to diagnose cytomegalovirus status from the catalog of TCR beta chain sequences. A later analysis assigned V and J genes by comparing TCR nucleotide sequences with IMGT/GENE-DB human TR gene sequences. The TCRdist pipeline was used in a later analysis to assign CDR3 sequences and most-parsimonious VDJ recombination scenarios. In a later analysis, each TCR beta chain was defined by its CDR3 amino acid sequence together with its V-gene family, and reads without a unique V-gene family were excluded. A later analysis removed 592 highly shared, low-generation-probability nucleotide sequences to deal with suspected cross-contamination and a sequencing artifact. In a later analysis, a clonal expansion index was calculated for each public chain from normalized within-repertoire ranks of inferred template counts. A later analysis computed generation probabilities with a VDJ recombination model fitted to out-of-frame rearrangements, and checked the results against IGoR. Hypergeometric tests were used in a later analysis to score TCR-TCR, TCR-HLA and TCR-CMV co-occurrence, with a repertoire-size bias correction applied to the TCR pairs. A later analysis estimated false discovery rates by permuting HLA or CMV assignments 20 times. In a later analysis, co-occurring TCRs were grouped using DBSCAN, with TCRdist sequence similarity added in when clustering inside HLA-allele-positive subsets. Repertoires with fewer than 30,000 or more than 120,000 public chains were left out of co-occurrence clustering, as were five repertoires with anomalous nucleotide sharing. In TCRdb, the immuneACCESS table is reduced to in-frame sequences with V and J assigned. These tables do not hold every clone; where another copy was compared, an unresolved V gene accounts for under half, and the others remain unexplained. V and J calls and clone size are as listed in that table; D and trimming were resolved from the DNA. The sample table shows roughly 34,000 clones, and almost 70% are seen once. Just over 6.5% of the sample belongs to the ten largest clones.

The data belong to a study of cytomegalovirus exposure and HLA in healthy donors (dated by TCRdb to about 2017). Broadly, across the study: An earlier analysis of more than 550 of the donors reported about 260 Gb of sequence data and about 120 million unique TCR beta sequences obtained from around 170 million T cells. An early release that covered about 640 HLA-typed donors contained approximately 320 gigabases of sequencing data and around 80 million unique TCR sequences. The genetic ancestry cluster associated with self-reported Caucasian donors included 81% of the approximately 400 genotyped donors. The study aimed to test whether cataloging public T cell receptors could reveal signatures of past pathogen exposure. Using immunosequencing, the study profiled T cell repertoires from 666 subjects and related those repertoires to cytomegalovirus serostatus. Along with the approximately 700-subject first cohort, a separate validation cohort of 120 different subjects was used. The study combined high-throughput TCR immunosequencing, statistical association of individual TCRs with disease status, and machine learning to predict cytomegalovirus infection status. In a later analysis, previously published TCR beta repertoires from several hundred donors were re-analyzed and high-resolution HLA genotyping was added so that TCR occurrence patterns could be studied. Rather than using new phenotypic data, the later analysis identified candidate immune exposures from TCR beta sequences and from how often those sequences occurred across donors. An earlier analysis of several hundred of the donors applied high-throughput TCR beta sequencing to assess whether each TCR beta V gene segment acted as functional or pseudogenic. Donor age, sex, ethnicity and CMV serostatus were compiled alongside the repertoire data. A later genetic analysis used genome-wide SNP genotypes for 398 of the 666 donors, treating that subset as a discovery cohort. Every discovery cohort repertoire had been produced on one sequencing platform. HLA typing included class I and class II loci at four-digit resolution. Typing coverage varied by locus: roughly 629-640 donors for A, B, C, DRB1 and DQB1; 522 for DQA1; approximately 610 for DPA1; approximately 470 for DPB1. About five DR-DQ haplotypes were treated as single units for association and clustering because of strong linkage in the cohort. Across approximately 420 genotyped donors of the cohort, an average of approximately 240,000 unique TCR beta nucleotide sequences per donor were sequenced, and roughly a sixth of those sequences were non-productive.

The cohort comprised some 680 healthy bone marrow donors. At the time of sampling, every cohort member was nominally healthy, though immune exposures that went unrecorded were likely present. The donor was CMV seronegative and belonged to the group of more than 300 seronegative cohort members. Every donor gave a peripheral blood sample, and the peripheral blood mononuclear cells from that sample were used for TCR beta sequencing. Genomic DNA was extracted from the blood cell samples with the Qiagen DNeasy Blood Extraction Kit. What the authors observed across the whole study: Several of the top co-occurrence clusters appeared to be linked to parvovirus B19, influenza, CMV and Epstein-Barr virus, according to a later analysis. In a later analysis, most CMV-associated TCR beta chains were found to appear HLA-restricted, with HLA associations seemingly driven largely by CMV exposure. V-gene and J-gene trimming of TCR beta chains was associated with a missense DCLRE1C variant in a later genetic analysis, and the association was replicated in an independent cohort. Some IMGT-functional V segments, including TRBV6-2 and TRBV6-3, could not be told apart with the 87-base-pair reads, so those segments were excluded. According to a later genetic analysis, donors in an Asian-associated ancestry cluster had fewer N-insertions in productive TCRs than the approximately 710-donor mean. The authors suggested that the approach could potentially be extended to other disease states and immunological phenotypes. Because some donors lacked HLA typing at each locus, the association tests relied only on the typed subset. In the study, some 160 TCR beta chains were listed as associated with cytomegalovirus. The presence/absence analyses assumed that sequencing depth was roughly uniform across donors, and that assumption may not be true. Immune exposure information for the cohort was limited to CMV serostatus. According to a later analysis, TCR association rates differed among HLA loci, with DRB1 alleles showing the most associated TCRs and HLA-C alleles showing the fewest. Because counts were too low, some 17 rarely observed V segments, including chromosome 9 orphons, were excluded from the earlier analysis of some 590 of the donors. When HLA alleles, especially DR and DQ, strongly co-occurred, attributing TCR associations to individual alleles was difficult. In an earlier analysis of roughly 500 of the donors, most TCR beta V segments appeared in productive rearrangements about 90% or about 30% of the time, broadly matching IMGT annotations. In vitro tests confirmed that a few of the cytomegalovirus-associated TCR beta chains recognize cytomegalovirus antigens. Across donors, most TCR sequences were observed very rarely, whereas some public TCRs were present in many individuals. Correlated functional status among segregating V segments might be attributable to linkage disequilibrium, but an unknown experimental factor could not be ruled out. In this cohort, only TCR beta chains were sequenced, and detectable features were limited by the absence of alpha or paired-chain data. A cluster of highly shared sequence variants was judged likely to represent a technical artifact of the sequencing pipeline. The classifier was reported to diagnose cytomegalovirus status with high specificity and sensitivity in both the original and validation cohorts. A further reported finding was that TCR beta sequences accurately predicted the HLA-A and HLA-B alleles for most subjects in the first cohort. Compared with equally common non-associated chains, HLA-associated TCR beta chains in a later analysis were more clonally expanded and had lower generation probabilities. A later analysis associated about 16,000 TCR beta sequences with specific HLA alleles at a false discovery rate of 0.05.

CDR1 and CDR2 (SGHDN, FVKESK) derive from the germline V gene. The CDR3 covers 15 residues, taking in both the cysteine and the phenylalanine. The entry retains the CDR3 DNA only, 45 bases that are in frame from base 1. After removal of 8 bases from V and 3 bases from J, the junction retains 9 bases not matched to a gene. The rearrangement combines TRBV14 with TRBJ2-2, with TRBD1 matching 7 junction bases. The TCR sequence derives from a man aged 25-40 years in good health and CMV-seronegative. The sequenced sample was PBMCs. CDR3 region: CASGVGTVYTGELFF. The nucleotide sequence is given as TGTGCCAGCGGGGTAGGGACAGTCTACACCGGGGAGCTGTTTTTT.